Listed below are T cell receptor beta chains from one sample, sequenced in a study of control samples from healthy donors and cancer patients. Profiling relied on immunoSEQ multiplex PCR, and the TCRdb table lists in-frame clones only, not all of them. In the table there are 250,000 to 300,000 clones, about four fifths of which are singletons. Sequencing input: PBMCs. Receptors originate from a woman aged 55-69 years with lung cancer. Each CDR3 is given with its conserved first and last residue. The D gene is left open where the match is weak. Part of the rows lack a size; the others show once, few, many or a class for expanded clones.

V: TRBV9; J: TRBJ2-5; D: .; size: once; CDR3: CASSVGFGRLQETQYF; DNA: TGTGCCAGCAGCGTAGGGTTTGGGCGGCTCCAAGAGACCCAGTACTTC
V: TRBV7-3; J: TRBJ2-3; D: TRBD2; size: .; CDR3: CASSLGGNTDTQYF; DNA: TGTGCCAGCAGCTTGGGGGGGAACACAGATACGCAGTATTTT
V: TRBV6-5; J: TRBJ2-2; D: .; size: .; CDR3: CASSPGTFNTGELFF; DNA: TGTGCCAGCAGTCCCGGGACCTTTAACACCGGGGAGCTGTTTTTT
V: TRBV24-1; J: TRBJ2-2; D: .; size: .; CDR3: CVTSNEGATGELFF; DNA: TGTGTCACCAGTAATGAGGGCGCCACCGGGGAGCTGTTTTTT
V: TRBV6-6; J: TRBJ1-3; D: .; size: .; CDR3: CASGEGGTIYF; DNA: TGTGCCAGCGGAGAGGGGGGCACCATATATTTT
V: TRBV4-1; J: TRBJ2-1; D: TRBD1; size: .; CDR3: CASSFPGQGVYEQFF; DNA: TGCGCCAGCAGCTTCCCAGGACAGGGTGTCTATGAGCAGTTCTTC
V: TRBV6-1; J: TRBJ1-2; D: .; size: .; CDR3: CASSPTGSGKGYTF; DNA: TGTGCCAGCAGCCCCACAGGGTCCGGCAAGGGCTACACCTTC
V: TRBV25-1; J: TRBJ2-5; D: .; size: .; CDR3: CASTAGGETQYF; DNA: TGTGCCAGCACTGCAGGGGGGGAGACCCAGTACTTC
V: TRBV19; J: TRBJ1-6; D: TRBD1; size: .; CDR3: CASSIFGTGGGSPLHF; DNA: TGTGCCAGTAGTATCTTCGGGACAGGAGGAGGTTCACCCCTCCACTTT
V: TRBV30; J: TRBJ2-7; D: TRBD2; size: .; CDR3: CAWSVEREGEQYF; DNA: TGTGCCTGGAGTGTAGAGCGGGAGGGGGAGCAGTACTTC
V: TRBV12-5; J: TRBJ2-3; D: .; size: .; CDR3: CASGVRAGDTQYF; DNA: TGTGCTAGTGGAGTTAGGGCAGGGGATACGCAGTATTTT
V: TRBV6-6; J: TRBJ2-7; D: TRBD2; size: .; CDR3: CASRPPSSGGSYEQYF; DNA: TGTGCCAGCAGGCCACCCTCTAGCGGGGGTTCCTACGAGCAGTACTTC
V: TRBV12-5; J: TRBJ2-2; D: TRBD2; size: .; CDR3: CARGCGRGGTNTGELFF; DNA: TGTGCTAGGGGTTGCGGGAGGGGGGGAACGAACACCGGGGAGCTGTTTTTT
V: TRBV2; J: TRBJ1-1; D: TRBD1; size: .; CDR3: CASSEDRGAFF; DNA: TGTGCCAGCAGTGAGGACAGGGGTGCTTTCTTT
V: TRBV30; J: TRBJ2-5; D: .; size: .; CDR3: CAWSVRGLLAETQYF; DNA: TGTGCCTGGAGTGTAAGGGGACTGTTGGCAGAGACCCAGTACTTC
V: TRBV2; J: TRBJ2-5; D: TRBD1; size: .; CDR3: CASSPRGDRGQETQYF; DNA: TGTGCCAGCAGTCCACGGGGGGACAGGGGACAAGAGACCCAGTACTTC
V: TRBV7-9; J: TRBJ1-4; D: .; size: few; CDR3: CASSPTRGPNEKLFF; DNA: TGTGCCAGCAGCCCCACGCGGGGCCCGAATGAAAAACTGTTTTTT
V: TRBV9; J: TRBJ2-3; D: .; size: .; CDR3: CASSVGSVSTDTQYF; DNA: TGTGCCAGCAGCGTAGGGAGCGTGTCCACAGATACGCAGTATTTT
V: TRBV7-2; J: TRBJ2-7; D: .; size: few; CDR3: CASSPGWPYEQYF; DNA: TGTGCCAGCAGCCCAGGGTGGCCCTACGAGCAGTACTTC
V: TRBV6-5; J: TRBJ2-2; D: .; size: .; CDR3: CASNSEGGHGELFF; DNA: TGTGCCAGCAACTCCGAGGGGGGACACGGGGAGCTGTTTTTT
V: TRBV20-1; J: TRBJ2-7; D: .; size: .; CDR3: CSASSPLGYEQYF; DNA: TGCAGTGCTAGTAGTCCCCTTGGCTACGAGCAGTACTTC
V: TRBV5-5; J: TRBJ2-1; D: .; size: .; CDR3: CASSLETEPYNEQFF; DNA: TGTGCCAGCAGCTTGGAGACCGAACCCTACAATGAGCAGTTCTTC
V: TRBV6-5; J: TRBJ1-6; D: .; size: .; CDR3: CASSYSNNGSPLHF; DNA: TGTGCCAGCAGTTACTCGAACAACGGTTCACCCCTCCACTTT
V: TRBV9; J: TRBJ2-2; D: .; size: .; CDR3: CASSVEVGRYTGELFF; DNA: TGTGCCAGCAGCGTAGAGGTAGGGAGGTACACCGGGGAGCTGTTTTTT
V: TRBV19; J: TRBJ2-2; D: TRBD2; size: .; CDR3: CASSIPGGRATGELFF; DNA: TGTGCCAGTAGTATTCCGGGCGGGAGGGCAACCGGGGAGCTGTTTTTT
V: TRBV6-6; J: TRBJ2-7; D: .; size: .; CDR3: CASSADREQYF; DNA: TGTGCCAGCAGTGCCGACAGGGAGCAGTACTTC
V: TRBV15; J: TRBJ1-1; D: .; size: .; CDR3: CATSRTAEAFF; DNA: TGTGCCACCAGCCGGACAGCTGAAGCTTTCTTT
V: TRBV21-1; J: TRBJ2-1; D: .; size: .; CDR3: CASSREGRNNEQFF; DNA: TGTGCCAGCAGCAGAGAGGGGAGGAACAATGAGCAGTTCTTC
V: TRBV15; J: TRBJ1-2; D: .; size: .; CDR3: CATSRDKQGGGYTF; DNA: TGTGCCACCAGCAGAGATAAACAGGGAGGAGGCTACACCTTC
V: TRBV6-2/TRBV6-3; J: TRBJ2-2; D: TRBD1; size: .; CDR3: CASSQHGTVNTGELFF; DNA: TGTGCCAGCAGCCAGCACGGGACAGTAAACACCGGGGAGCTGTTTTTT
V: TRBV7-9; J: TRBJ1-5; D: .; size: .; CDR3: CASSPTGSNQPQHF; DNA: TGTGCCAGCAGCCCGACTGGTAGCAATCAGCCCCAGCATTTT
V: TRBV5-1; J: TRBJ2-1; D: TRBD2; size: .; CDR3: CASSYLLAGGAGSYNEQFF; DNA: TGCGCCAGCAGCTACTTACTAGCGGGAGGAGCAGGGTCCTACAATGAGCAGTTCTTC
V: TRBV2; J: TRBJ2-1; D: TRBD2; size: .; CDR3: CASSEMASGSYNEQFF; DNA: TGTGCCAGCAGTGAAATGGCTAGCGGCTCCTACAATGAGCAGTTCTTC